These 25 T cell receptor beta chains were sequenced from one sample in a study of shared clonotypes between healthy human individuals. TCRdb keeps only in-frame clones here, not all; method: immunoSEQ multiplex PCR. Of approximately 980,000 clones listed, around three quarters were seen once; the top ten hold over 1.3%. Input material: memory CD4+ T cells sorted from blood. Subset reported: CD45RA-negative fraction. These receptor sequences come from a man between 18 and 35 years old in good health.

CDR3 in amino acids: CASRITGAYNEQFF. Written as DNA, the CDR3 is TGTGCCAGCAGGATAACAGGGGCGTACAATGAGCAGTTCTTC. This sequence joins TRBV28 and TRBJ2-1; 7 nucleotides agree with TRBD1. The CDR3 runs 14 residues. With 6 bases clipped from V and 4 bases from J, the junction kept 6 bases outside the gene matches. CDR1 and CDR2 (germline): MDHEN, SYDVKM.

In its sample, this clone was seen a few times. J is TRBJ2-7 and V is TRBV5-4, with 7 bases matching TRBD2. The V segment lost 0 bases and the J segment 2 bases; nucleotides outside the gene matches: 5. The CDR3 extends over 15 amino acids. In germline, CDR1 is SGHNT, CDR2 YYREEE (reference sequence). CDR3 loop: CASSLERGPAYEQYF. The CDR3 region has the DNA TGTGCCAGCAGCTTGGAGCGGGGCCCAGCCTACGAGCAGTACTTC.

The chain recombines TRBV5-6 with TRBJ1-6; a possible D gene is TRBD1 (6 bases). The germline V and J ends were trimmed by 1 base and 9 bases, with 14 bases remaining between them. Germline loops: CDR1 SGHDT, CDR2 YYEEEE. This CDR3 is 15 amino acids long. Here the CDR3 reads CASSLIDRRSSPLHF. The DNA of the CDR3 is TGTGCCAGCAGCTTGATTGACAGGAGGAGTTCACCCCTCCACTTT.

The chain recombines TRBV7-2 with TRBJ2-3, with 8 bases matching TRBD2. Trimming at V came to 3 bases and at J to 4 bases, leaving 9 bases not matched to a gene. The CDR3 is 16 amino acids. In germline, CDR1 is SGHTA, CDR2 FQGNSA. This CDR3 reads CASSFPSGRGADTQYF. The CDR3 DNA is TGTGCCAGCAGCTTCCCAAGCGGGAGAGGCGCAGATACGCAGTATTTT. The entire variable domain, with the rest obtained from reference TRBV7-2 and TRBJ2-3, is as follows: GAGVSQSPSNKVTEKGKDVELRCDPISGHTALYWYRQSLGQGLEFLIYFQGNSAPDKSGLPSDRFSAERTGGSVSTLTIQRTQQEDSAVYLCASSFPSGRGADTQYFGPGTRLTVL.

The gene calls are TRBV18 and TRBJ2-3; D is unclear. The CDR3 contains 16 residues. Trimming left V 3 bases short and J 2 bases short, with 15 bases between. CDR1 KGHSH and CDR2 LQKENI come from the germline V gene. The CDR3 sequence: CASSPRRALNTDTQYF. CDR3 bases: TGTGCCAGCTCACCCCGAAGGGCCTTAAACACAGATACGCAGTATTTT.

The J gene is TRBJ1-1, the V gene TRBV6-6; D might be TRBD1 (6 bases). Germline V gives CDR1 MNHNY, CDR2 SVGAGI (reference sequence). With 2 bases removed from V and 7 bases from J, the gap between germline ends came to 11 bases. The CDR3 sequence is 13 residues long. The CDR3 DNA is TGTGCCAGCAGTTACACCCGGACAGATGAAGCTTTCTTT. It specifies CASSYTRTDEAFF.

The chain links TRBV28 to TRBJ1-5; 9 positions match TRBD1. Germline-derived CDR1 and CDR2 are MDHEN and SYDVKM. J was trimmed by 4 bases and V by 3 bases; bases with no gene match: 4. The CDR3 sequence is 15 residues long. In nucleotides, the CDR3 is TGTGCCAGCAGTTTGGGGACAGGGCTTAATCAGCCCCAGCATTTT. Translation: CASSLGTGLNQPQHF.

The chain employs TRBV15 and TRBJ2-7, with D maybe TRBD1 (5 bases). CDR1 is LNHNV, CDR2 YYDKDF, per germline (reference sequence). V was pared by 3 bases and J by 4 bases, with 16 bases between. CDR3 length equals 15 residues. CDR3 sequence reads: CATSRGTGQRYEQYF. The CDR3 nucleotides read TGTGCCACCAGCAGGGGTACAGGCCAGAGGTACGAGCAGTACTTC.

The chain couples TRBV12-5 to TRBJ2-7, with D maybe TRBD1 (5 bases). This CDR3 has 15 amino acids. The germline V gene has CDR1 LGHNT and CDR2 FRNRAP. V was pared by 1 base and J by 0 bases, with 10 bases between. The CDR3 loop reads CASGLAPQDSYEQYF. The CDR3 bases are TGTGCTAGTGGTTTGGCCCCACAGGACTCCTACGAGCAGTACTTC.

V gene TRBV11-2 combines with J gene TRBJ2-7; TRBD1 might be the D (6 bases). With 6 bases removed from V and 6 bases from J, the gap between germline ends came to 21 bases. The CDR3 runs 15 residues. Per the germline V gene, CDR1 is SGHAT and CDR2 is FQNNGV. As DNA, the CDR3 is TGTGCCAGCAGTGTACAGGGTCAGGGTGGAGGCGAGCAGTACTTC. Translation gives CASSVQGQGGGEQYF. The variable domain in full, completed from reference TRBV11-2 and TRBJ2-7, reads EAGVAQSPRYKIIEKRQSVAFWCNPISGHATLYWYQQILGQGPKLLIQFQNNGVVDDSQLPKDRFSAERLKGVDSTLKIQPAKLEDSAVYLCASSVQGQGGGEQYFGPGTRLTVT.

In the case of this clone: The same CDR3 is also encoded by other DNA sequences in this sample. V is TRBV18 and J is TRBJ2-7, with TRBD1 identical over 7 bases. This CDR3 spans 14 amino acids. Germline values: CDR1 KGHSH, CDR2 LQKENI. The V segment lost 4 bases and the J segment 2 bases; nucleotides outside the gene matches: 5. CDR3 in DNA: TGTGCCAGCTCACAGTCAAGGGGGCCCTACGAGCAGTACTTC. Protein product: CASSQSRGPYEQYF.

The chain couples TRBV10-3 to TRBJ1-4, with no clear D. CDR3 size: 13 residues. Germline CDR1 ENHRY, CDR2 SYGVKD. Trimming left V 5 bases short and J 8 bases short, with 12 bases between. The CDR3 coding sequence is TGTGCCATCAGTTCCGAGGGCTGGGAAAAACTGTTTTTT. This sequence encodes CAISSEGWEKLFF.

This clone was counted between two and nine times. The rearrangement links TRBV28 to TRBJ2-1; 7 bases agree with TRBD2. Germline assignment: CDR1 MDHEN and CDR2 SYDVKM. V lost 7 bases and J lost 4; bases outside the gene matches: 13. CDR3 length: 16 amino acids. CDR3 residues: CASTLGGSGAYNEQFF. For the CDR3, the DNA is TGTGCCAGCACCCTCGGGGGGAGCGGGGCATACAATGAGCAGTTCTTC.

The rearrangement links TRBV5-1 to TRBJ2-3; D is perhaps TRBD1 or TRBD2 (6 bases each). Germline CDR1 is SGHRS and CDR2 is YFSETQ. Trimming took 0 bases from V and 4 from J, leaving 12 bases between them. CDR3 length: 15 amino acids. The CDR3 nucleotides are TGCGCCAGCAGCTTGGGAGGGGGGCACGCAGATACGCAGTATTTT. Protein: CASSLGGGHADTQYF.

The chain is built from TRBV5-1 and TRBJ1-2; D is ambiguous. This CDR3 spans 15 amino acids. Looked up from germline, CDR1 is SGHRS and CDR2 is YFSETQ. V gave up 0 bases and J gave up 1 base, with 10 bases separating them. CDR3 loop: CASSLEGNSNYGYTF. CDR3 sequence (DNA): TGCGCCAGCAGCTTGGAAGGGAATAGTAACTATGGCTACACCTTC.

As regards this clone: The CDR3 end shows no conserved phenylalanine or tryptophan, and so a read error is likely. The limits of the CDR3 on the DNA are not certain, so only TCRdb's listed CDR3 is given. This chain connects TRBV2 to TRBJ2-3; the table's D call, TRBD2, has no DNA check behind it. Ends included, the CDR3 has 16 residues. Germline CDR1 reads SNHLY; CDR2 reads FYNNEI. The chain's CDR3 is CASSPQAASGSARDAA.

This rearrangement joins TRBV5-1 to TRBJ1-5, with D possibly TRBD1 on 5 matching bases. Trimming shortened V by 0 bases and J by 1 base, and 11 bases separated the two germline ends. The CDR3 runs to 16 residues. Germline-derived CDR1 and CDR2 are SGHRS and YFSETQ. Written as DNA, the CDR3 is TGCGCCAGCAGCTTGGCCCCAGCAGGGAGCAATCAGCCCCAGCATTTT. It specifies CASSLAPAGSNQPQHF.

This clone showed up just a few times. The chain combines TRBV19 with TRBJ1-3; tentatively, D is TRBD1 (5 bases). Deletions cut 4 bases from V and 1 base from J, with 17 bases between. Per the germline V gene, CDR1 is LNHDA and CDR2 is SQIVND (reference sequence). This CDR3 is built from 17 residues. CDR3: CASSNPGRGDSGNTIYF. The CDR3 nucleotides are TGTGCCAGTAGTAACCCCGGACGGGGGGATTCTGGAAACACCATATATTTT.

The V gene is TRBV2, the J gene TRBJ1-5, with 12 bases identical to TRBD1. The CDR3 length is 15 residues. The germline gives CDR1 SNHLY, CDR2 FYNNEI. Trimming at V came to 6 bases and at J to 5 bases, leaving 5 bases not matched to a gene. CDR3 amino acids: CASSRGQGADQPQHF. CDR3 sequence (DNA): TGTGCCAGCAGCCGGGGACAGGGGGCTGATCAGCCCCAGCATTTT. The entire variable domain, with the rest obtained from reference TRBV2 and TRBJ1-5, is as follows: EPEVTQTPSHQVTQMGQEVILRCVPISNHLYFYWYRQILGQKVEFLVSFYNNEISEKSEIFDDQFSVERPDGSNFTLKIRSTKLEDSAMYFCASSRGQGADQPQHFGDGTRLSIL.

The chain combines TRBV5-4 with TRBJ2-4; D is unclear. Germline CDR1 SGHNT, CDR2 YYREEE (reference sequence). Trimming took off 0 bases at V and 0 bases at J, with 4 bases between the two ends. The CDR3 spans 14 residues. For the CDR3, the DNA is TGTGCCAGCAGCTTGGACCTAGCCAAAAACATTCAGTACTTC. Residues: CASSLDLAKNIQYF.

This chain uses TRBV2 with TRBJ1-6; possible D gene TRBD1, 5 bases. The CDR3 consists of 13 residues. CDR1 is SNHLY, CDR2 FYNNEI, per germline. The V end was cut by 7 bases, the J end by 7 bases, with 11 bases between. In nucleotides, the CDR3 is TGTGCCAGCAAGGGGCAGCAAAATTCACCCCTCCACTTT. This sequence encodes CASKGQQNSPLHF.

The rearrangement links TRBV5-1 to TRBJ2-1; 10 bases map to TRBD2. The trim removed 4 bases at V and 6 bases at J, leaving 10 bases unmatched. CDR1 SGHRS and CDR2 YFSETQ come from the germline V gene. The CDR3 has 16 amino acids. The CDR3 protein is CASSGSGGLGINEQFF. CDR3 nucleotide sequence: TGCGCCAGCAGCGGTAGCGGGGGGCTAGGCATCAATGAGCAGTTCTTC.

The chain links TRBV5-1 to TRBJ1-4; tentatively, D is TRBD1 (5 bases). This CDR3 has 13 amino acids. V was cut by 4 bases and J by 7 bases, with 11 bases left in between. Germline CDR1 reads SGHRS; CDR2 reads YFSETQ. The DNA of the CDR3 is TGCGCCAGCAGCAACGGACAAGGTGAAAAACTGTTTTTT. Its protein is CASSNGQGEKLFF.

The genes are TRBV14 and TRBJ2-7; D is unresolved. Germline-derived CDR1 and CDR2 are SGHDN and FVKESK. The CDR3 covers 17 residues. V was clipped by 0 bases and J by 2 bases, with 17 bases between them. This CDR3 is CASSQESSGPTAYEQYF. The CDR3 nucleotides read TGTGCCAGCAGCCAAGAGAGCTCCGGGCCAACTGCCTACGAGCAGTACTTC.

The V call is TRBV19, the J call TRBJ2-1; TRBD2 matches 12 bases. CDR3 size: 17 residues. The V segment lost 11 bases and the J segment 0 bases; nucleotides outside the gene matches: 11. CDR1 and CDR2 (germline): LNHDA, SQIVND (reference sequence). The CDR3 sequence is CAVSGLAGPNSYNEQFF. DNA of the CDR3: TGTGCCGTGTCCGGACTAGCGGGACCCAACTCCTACAATGAGCAGTTCTTC.